This T cell receptor (beta chain) was sequenced in a study of a mutant IDH1 vaccine in newly diagnosed glioma. Across the study: Treated patients comprised about 62% males and roughly 40% females, mean age approximately 42 years. Patients got radiotherapy, temozolomide, or both beforehand, and most got both. V12 occurred at week 35 and V13 at week 47.

In regard to this clone: Its antigen is as yet unknown.

Sequencing used immunoSEQ multiplex PCR; TCRdb keeps in-frame clones, though not all of them. The sample includes roughly 34,000 clones, roughly four fifths seen only once; the top ten take 25% to 35%. As to time point: week 47, end of study. Doses of 300 ug of mutant IDH1 20-mer peptide were given with topical imiquimod. New WHO grade 3 or 4 astrocytomas that were IDH1-mutant and ATRX-lost had been found in donors. The CDR3 length is 18 residues. Trimming removed 1 base from V and 1 base from J; junction bases left unmatched: 4. Germline-derived CDR1 and CDR2 are SGHNT and YYREEE (reference sequence).

The sequences come from PBMCs, collected from a glioma patient whose treatment included an IDH1 peptide vaccine. This sequence originates from a man aged 25 to 40 with glioma. The rearrangement links TRBV5-4 to TRBJ2-6, with TRBD1 matching over 11 bases. In nucleotides, the CDR3 is TGTGCCAGCAGCTTGTGGGACAGGGGGGCGTCTGGGGCCAACGTCCTGACTTTC. It yields the protein CASSLWDRGASGANVLTF.